A single sample is the source of the 20 T cell receptor beta chains below, sequenced in a study of early T cells in non-severe SARS-CoV-2 infection (dated by TCRdb to about 2021). Library creation used 5' RACE. Instrument used: NextSeq 500. The raw public data were reprocessed by TCRdb itself: fastp quality trimming at Q25, MiXCR clonotype calling, in-frame beta chains only. Identical CDR3 protein sequences are pooled into one entry, listed with their most common genes and DNA. The sample table records approximately 22,000 distinct CDR3 sequences; around 5.8% of these occur just once. Of the sample, around 13% falls within the top ten clones. Sample: whole blood, taken at baseline. These receptors all come from an adult who was a healthcare worker with PCR-confirmed SARS-CoV-2 infection or an uninfected control (not recorded which).

At least ten counts were recorded for this clonotype. The chain carries TRBV19 and TRBJ1-1; D remains ambiguous. This CDR3 spans 13 amino acids. V dropped 3 bases and J dropped 4 bases, with 9 bases sitting between them. Germline CDR1 LNHDA, CDR2 SQIVND (reference sequence). The CDR3 DNA reads as TGTGCCAGTAGTATGGAGTGGGGCACTGAAGCTTTCTTT. This gives the protein CASSMEWGTEAFF. Complete variable domain (other parts from reference TRBV19 and TRBJ1-1): DGGITQSPKYLFRKEGQNVTLSCEQNLNHDAMYWYRQDPGQGLRLIYYSQIVNDFQKGDIAEGYSVSREKKESFPLTVTSAQKNPTAFYLCASSMEWGTEAFFGQGTRLTVV.

This clonotype was recorded many times. V usage is TRBV18 and J usage is TRBJ2-4; 8 positions match TRBD2. V lost 2 bases to trimming and J lost 1 base; unmatched junction nucleotides: 4. CDR3 length: 16 residues. The germline V gene encodes CDR1 KGHSH and CDR2 LQKENI. For the CDR3, the DNA is TGTGCCAGCTCACCATCGGGGGGGCGGGCCAAAAACATTCAGTACTTC. Translated: CASSPSGGRAKNIQYF.

Many counts were recorded for this clonotype. This chain connects TRBV9 to TRBJ2-2; perhaps D is TRBD1 or TRBD2 (5 bases each). CDR3 length: 16 amino acids. Germline V CDR1 and CDR2: SGDLS, YYNGEE. Trimming removed 3 bases at V and 2 bases at J, with 14 bases between. CDR3 in DNA: TGTGCCAGCAGCGCCAGGGAGACGGCCAACACCGGGGAGCTGTTTTTT. Amino acid sequence: CASSARETANTGELFF.

Ten or more counts support this clonotype. The chain couples TRBV7-9 to TRBJ1-1; no clear D gene. Germline V gene data show CDR1 as SEHNR and CDR2 as FQNEAQ (reference sequence). V was pared by 5 bases and J by 5 bases, with 15 bases between. The CDR3 is made up of 14 amino acids. The CDR3 DNA is TGTGCCAGCAGCCCCGGACCGGTCGGTACTGAAGCTTTCTTT. Its translation: CASSPGPVGTEAFF.

Many counts were recorded for this clonotype. The CDR3 reads CSARGTGTDTQYF. The CDR3 bases are TGCAGTGCTAGAGGGACTGGCACAGATACGCAGTATTTT. This chain joins TRBV20-1 and TRBJ2-3; D might be TRBD2 (5 bases). V was trimmed by 1 base and J by 1 base, leaving 6 bases between them. Germline V gene sequence: CDR1 DFQATT, CDR2 SNEGSKA (reference sequence). CDR3 length: 13 amino acids.

For this clonotype: This could be a read error, since a much larger clone is one nucleotide away. This sequence joins TRBV7-8 and TRBJ2-3; 9 bases line up with TRBD2. J was trimmed by 3 bases and V by 1 base; bases with no gene match: 5. The germline V gene encodes CDR1 SGHVS and CDR2 FQNEAQ. CDR3 size: 16 residues. The CDR3 coding sequence is TGTGCCAGCAGCTTAGTGGCGGGGGGGCAGACAGATACGCAGTATTTT. Residues: CASSLVAGGQTDTQYF.

In its sample, this clonotype was seen many times. The V call is TRBV7-3, the J call TRBJ2-1; TRBD1 is a possible D gene (6 bases). This CDR3 is built from 14 residues. V lost 2 bases and J lost 5, with 10 bases in between. CDR1 is SGHTA, CDR2 FQGTGA, per germline. The CDR3, as DNA: TGTGCCAGCAGCTTACTGGGGGCTGACAATGAGCAGTTCTTC. Translating it yields CASSLLGADNEQFF. Drawing the rest from reference TRBV7-3 and TRBJ2-1, the complete variable domain is GAGVSQTPSNKVTEKGKYVELRCDPISGHTALYWYRQSLGQGPEFLIYFQGTGAADDSGLPNDRFFAVRPEGSVSTLKIQRTERGDSAVYLCASSLLGADNEQFFGPGTRLTVL.

This clonotype was seen only a few times. This chain uses TRBV7-7 with TRBJ2-1; the D is unclear. The CDR3 totals 13 residues. Trimming pared 5 bases from V and 5 bases from J, leaving 10 bases between. Germline V gives CDR1 SSHAT, CDR2 FNYEAQ (reference sequence). CDR3 in amino acids: CASSLSLDNEQFF. In DNA, the CDR3 is TGTGCCAGCAGCCTGAGCCTGGACAATGAGCAGTTCTTC.

At least ten counts were recorded for this clonotype. The chain uses TRBV29-1 and TRBJ1-3, with D unresolved. Germline CDR1 is SQVTM and CDR2 is ANQGSEA. CDR3 length: 12 amino acids. Trimming pared 4 bases from V and 2 bases from J, leaving 6 bases between. The CDR3 DNA is TGCAGCGTTGTGCAGGCTGGAAACACCATATATTTT. Translation: CSVVQAGNTIYF.

This clonotype turned up a few times. The chain employs TRBV7-9 and TRBJ2-7; D gene ambiguous. Trimming took off 5 bases at V and 0 bases at J, with 14 bases between the two ends. The CDR3 consists of 15 residues. From germline, CDR1 is SEHNR and CDR2 FQNEAQ (reference sequence). The CDR3 is CASSELTKSSYEQYF. Here the CDR3 DNA reads TGTGCCAGCAGCGAACTGACAAAGAGCTCCTACGAGCAGTACTTC.

The chain links TRBV7-9 to TRBJ1-4, with D unresolved. Trimming pared 2 bases from V and 4 bases from J, leaving 8 bases between. This CDR3 is 14 amino acids long. Per the germline V gene, CDR1 is SEHNR and CDR2 is FQNEAQ (reference sequence). The CDR3 coding sequence is TGTGCCAGCAGCTTAATCGACTATAATGAAAAACTGTTTTTT. Translating it yields CASSLIDYNEKLFF. Drawing the rest from reference TRBV7-9 and TRBJ1-4, the complete variable domain is DTGVSQNPRHKITKRGQNVTFRCDPISEHNRLYWYRQTLGQGPEFLTYFQNEAQLEKSRLLSDRFSAERPKGSFSTLEIQRTEQGDSAMYLCASSLIDYNEKLFFGSGTQLSVL.

This clonotype was counted a few times. V gene TRBV5-5 combines with J gene TRBJ2-3, with D unclear. CDR1 and CDR2 from the germline V gene are SGHKS and YYEKEE (reference sequence). The V and J ends lost 0 bases and 2 bases respectively, with 4 bases between them. This CDR3 spans 13 amino acids. The CDR3 is CASSLANTDTQYF. DNA for the CDR3: TGTGCCAGCAGCTTGGCAAACACAGATACGCAGTATTTT.

This clonotype appeared a few times. The chain's CDR3 is CASSRASTPNEQFF. The CDR3 DNA sequence: TGTGCCAGCAGCAGAGCTTCTACCCCCAATGAGCAGTTCTTC. The rearrangement links TRBV11-2 to TRBJ2-1, with unresolved D. There are 14 residues in the CDR3. The germline CDR1 and CDR2 sequences are SGHAT and FQNNGV. Trimming cost V 5 bases and J 6 bases, with 14 bases left between them.

There are a few counts of this clonotype. The genes are TRBV20-1 and TRBJ2-5; D uncertain. The V and J ends lost 6 bases and 0 bases respectively, with 5 bases between them. This CDR3 region has 11 residues. CDR1 is DFQATT and CDR2 is SNEGSKA in the germline V gene (reference sequence). The CDR3 region is CSAQYQETQYF. In nucleotides, the CDR3 is TGCAGTGCGCAGTACCAAGAGACCCAGTACTTC.

This clonotype came up a few times. This chain connects TRBV25-1 to TRBJ1-6; TRBD1 aligns across 7 bases. V shed 3 bases and J 7 bases; nucleotides not matched to a gene: 9. The CDR3 has 16 amino acids. Germline V lookup: CDR1 MGHDK, CDR2 SYGVNS. The CDR3 sequence: CASSESRQGGNSPLHF. Written as DNA, the CDR3 is TGTGCCAGCAGTGAGTCGCGGCAGGGGGGGAATTCACCCCTCCACTTT.

This clonotype was detected ten times or more. The CDR3 is CASEREGTQETQYF. CDR3 nucleotides: TGTGCCAGCGAAAGAGAGGGGACCCAAGAGACCCAGTACTTC. The V gene is TRBV2, the J gene TRBJ2-5, with D perhaps being TRBD1 or TRBD2 (5 bases each). The CDR3 has 14 amino acids. Trimming removed 8 bases at V and 1 base at J, with 14 bases between. Germline CDR1 reads SNHLY; CDR2 reads FYNNEI.

This clonotype appeared a few times. The V and J genes are TRBV29-1 and TRBJ1-1, with a possible D match to TRBD1 (5 bases). There are 13 residues in the CDR3. V dropped 7 bases and J dropped 2 bases, with 14 bases sitting between them. The germline gives CDR1 SQVTM, CDR2 ANQGSEA. The CDR3 sequence: CSALPTVNTEAFF. CDR3 DNA sequence: TGCAGCGCCTTACCGACAGTTAACACTGAAGCTTTCTTT.

The chain uses TRBV6-4 and TRBJ1-6, with D unresolved. CDR3 length: 14 residues. CDR1 and CDR2 (germline): MRHNA, SNTAGT. V shed 5 bases and J shed 10 bases, with 15 bases lying between them. CDR3 coding DNA: TGTGCCAGCAGTCAATCCCCCGGTGGATCACCCCTCCACTTT. This gives the protein CASSQSPGGSPLHF.

This clonotype has a handful of counts. The V gene is TRBV20-1, the J gene TRBJ2-7; D is unresolved. V lost 5 bases to trimming and J lost 6 bases, with 14 bases between them. Germline CDR1 reads DFQATT; CDR2 reads SNEGSKA (reference sequence). The CDR3 runs 12 residues. The CDR3 nucleotides read TGCAGTGCTTCGACCCTCTCGCGCGAGCAGTACTTC. Its protein product is CSASTLSREQYF.

The V call is TRBV18, the J call TRBJ1-1; 7 bases align to TRBD1. With V trimmed by 4 bases and J by 1 base, 6 bases remained unmatched. From germline, CDR1 is KGHSH and CDR2 LQKENI. There are 15 residues in the CDR3. The CDR3 nucleotides are TGTGCCAGCTCACTTTCAGGGGGGACGAACACTGAAGCTTTCTTT. This encodes CASSLSGGTNTEAFF.